The source of this T cell receptor (beta chain) is a study of cytomegalovirus exposure and HLA in healthy donors. CDR1 is WSHSY and CDR2 is SAAADI in the germline V gene. The CDR3 contains 15 residues. The J segment lost 2 bases and the V segment lost 4 bases, leaving 5 bases of the junction unmatched. PCR used 60 Vbeta primers and 13 Jbeta primers. Clones were read by immunoSEQ multiplex PCR, and TCRdb kept only the in-frame ones, dropping some. The data hold some 110,000 clones, with more than 70% observed a single time. The sample consisted of PBMCs. The rearrangement joins TRBV10-2 to TRBJ1-5; the match to TRBD1 covers 7 bases. This clonotype was obtained from a middle-aged man in good health and CMV-seropositive. CDR3 coding DNA: TGCGCCAGCAGTGGGGACAGTGGAGGCAATCAGCCCCAGCATTTT. It encodes CASSGDSGGNQPQHF.